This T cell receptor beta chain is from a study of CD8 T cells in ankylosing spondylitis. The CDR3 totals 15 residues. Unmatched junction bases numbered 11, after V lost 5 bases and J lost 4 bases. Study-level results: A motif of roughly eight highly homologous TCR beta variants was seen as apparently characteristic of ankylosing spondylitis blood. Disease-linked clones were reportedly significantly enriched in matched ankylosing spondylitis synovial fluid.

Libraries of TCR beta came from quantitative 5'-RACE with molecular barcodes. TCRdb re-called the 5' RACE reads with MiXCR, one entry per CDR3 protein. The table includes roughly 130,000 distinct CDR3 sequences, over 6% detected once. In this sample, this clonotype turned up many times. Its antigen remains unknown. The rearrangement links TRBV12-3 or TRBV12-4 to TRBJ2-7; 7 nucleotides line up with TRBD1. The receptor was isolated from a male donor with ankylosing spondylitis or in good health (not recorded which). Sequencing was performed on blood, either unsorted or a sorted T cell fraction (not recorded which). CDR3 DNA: TGTGCCAGCAGTCGGTCTGAGACAGGGTCGTACGAGCAGTACTTC. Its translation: CASSRSETGSYEQYF.